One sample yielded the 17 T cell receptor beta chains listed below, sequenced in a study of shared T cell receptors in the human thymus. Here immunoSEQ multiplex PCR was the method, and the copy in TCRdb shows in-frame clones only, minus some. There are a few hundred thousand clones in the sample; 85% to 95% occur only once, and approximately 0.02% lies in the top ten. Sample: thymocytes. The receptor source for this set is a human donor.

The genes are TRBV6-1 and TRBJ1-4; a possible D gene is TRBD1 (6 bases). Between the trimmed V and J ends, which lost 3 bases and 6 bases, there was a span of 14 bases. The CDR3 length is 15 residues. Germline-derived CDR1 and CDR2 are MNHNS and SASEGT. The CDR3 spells CASSEPPNRDEKLFF. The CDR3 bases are TGTGCCAGCAGTGAGCCCCCGAACAGGGATGAAAAACTGTTTTTT.

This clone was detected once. The CDR3 region is CASSLERESYEQYF. The CDR3 DNA reads as TGTGCCAGCAGCTTAGAGCGGGAGAGTTACGAGCAGTACTTC. The chain is built from TRBV5-6 and TRBJ2-7; TRBD2 agrees at 8 bases. Germline V CDR1 and CDR2: SGHDT, YYEEEE. V lost 2 bases and J lost 4; bases outside the gene matches: 5. CDR3 length equals 14 residues.

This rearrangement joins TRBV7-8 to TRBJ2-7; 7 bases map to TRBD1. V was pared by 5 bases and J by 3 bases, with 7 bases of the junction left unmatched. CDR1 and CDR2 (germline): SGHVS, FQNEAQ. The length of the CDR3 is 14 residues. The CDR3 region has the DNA TGTGCCAGCAGCCCAGGGGGTTTTGGCTACGAGCAGTACTTC. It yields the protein CASSPGGFGYEQYF.

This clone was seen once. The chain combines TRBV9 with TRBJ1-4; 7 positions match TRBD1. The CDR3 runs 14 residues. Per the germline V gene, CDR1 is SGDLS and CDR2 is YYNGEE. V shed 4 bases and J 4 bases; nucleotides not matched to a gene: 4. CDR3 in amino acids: CASSPDRDNEKLFF. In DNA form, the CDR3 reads TGTGCCAGCAGCCCCGACAGGGATAATGAAAAACTGTTTTTT.

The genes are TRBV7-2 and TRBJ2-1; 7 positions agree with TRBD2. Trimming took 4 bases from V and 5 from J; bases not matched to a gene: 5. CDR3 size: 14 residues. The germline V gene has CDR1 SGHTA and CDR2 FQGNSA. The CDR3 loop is CASSWMTSNNEQFF. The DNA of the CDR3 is TGTGCCAGCAGCTGGATGACTAGCAACAATGAGCAGTTCTTC.

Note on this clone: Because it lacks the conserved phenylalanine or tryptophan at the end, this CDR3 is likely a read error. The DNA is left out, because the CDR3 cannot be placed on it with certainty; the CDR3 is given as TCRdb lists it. CDR3 protein: CASSQDIARTGTVM. V and J are TRBV4-3 and TRBJ2-7; TRBD1, the table's D call, was not compared with the DNA. The germline gives CDR1 LGHNA, CDR2 YSLEER. The CDR3 length is 14 residues, termini included.

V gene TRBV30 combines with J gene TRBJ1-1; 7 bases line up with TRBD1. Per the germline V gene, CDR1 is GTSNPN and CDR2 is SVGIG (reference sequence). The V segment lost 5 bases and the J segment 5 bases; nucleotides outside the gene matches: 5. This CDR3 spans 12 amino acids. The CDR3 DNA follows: TGTGCCTGGGACCAGGGGGGTACTGAAGCTTTCTTT. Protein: CAWDQGGTEAFF. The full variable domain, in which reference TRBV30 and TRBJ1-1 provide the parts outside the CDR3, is SQTIHQWPATLVQPVGSPLSLECTVEGTSNPNLYWYRQAAGRGLQLLFYSVGIGQISSEVPQNLSASRPQDRQFILSSKKLLLSDSGFYLCAWDQGGTEAFFGQGTRLTVV.

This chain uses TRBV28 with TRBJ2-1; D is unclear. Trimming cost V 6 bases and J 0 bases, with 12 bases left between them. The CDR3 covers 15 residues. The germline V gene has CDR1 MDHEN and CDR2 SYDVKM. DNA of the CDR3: TGTGCCAGCAGCCCCTCCCTTAGCTCCTACAATGAGCAGTTCTTC. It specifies CASSPSLSSYNEQFF. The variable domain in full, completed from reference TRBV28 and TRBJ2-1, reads DVKVTQSSRYLVKRTGEKVFLECVQDMDHENMFWYRQDPGLGLRLIYFSYDVKMKEKGDIPEGYSVSREKKERFSLILESASTNQTSMYLCASSPSLSSYNEQFFGPGTRLTVL.

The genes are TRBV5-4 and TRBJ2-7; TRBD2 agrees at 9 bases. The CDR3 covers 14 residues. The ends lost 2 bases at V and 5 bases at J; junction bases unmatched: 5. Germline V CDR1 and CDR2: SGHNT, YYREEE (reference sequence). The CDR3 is CASSLGSGRHEQYF. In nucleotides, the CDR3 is TGTGCCAGCAGCTTAGGTAGCGGGAGACACGAGCAGTACTTC.

The CDR3 spells CASSPHGTGGNTIYF. The CDR3 bases are TGTGCCAGCTCACCACACGGTACGGGGGGAAACACCATATATTTT. This rearrangement joins TRBV18 to TRBJ1-3; D uncertain. CDR1 is KGHSH, CDR2 LQKENI, per germline. The CDR3 totals 15 residues. V was pared by 1 base and J by 4 bases, with 11 bases between.

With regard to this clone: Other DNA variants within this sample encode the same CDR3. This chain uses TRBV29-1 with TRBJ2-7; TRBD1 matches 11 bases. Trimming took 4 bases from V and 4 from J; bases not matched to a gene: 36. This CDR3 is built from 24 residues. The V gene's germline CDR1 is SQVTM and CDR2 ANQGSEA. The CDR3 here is CSVGGSPEGLGRGQGGSEVYEQYF. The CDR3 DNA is TGCAGCGTTGGGGGGTCACCTGAAGGGCTTGGTAGGGGACAGGGGGGTAGTGAGGTTTACGAGCAGTACTTC.

The CDR3 loop is CASAEAGGRPPLEQYF. CDR3 DNA: TGTGCCAGTGCCGAGGCGGGGGGCCGCCCCCCCCTCGAGCAGTACTTC. The rearrangement joins TRBV28 to TRBJ2-7; 8 nucleotides line up with TRBD2. The CDR3 length is 16 residues. From germline, CDR1 is MDHEN and CDR2 SYDVKM. V lost 9 bases and J lost 6; bases outside the gene matches: 19.

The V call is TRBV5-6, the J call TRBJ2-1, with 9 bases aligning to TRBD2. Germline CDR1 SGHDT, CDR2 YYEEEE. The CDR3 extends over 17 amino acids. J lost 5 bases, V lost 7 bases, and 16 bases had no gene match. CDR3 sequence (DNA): TGTGCCAGCGGACCTCTACGCGGGGGGGCTTTGGACAATGAGCAGTTCTTC. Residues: CASGPLRGGALDNEQFF.

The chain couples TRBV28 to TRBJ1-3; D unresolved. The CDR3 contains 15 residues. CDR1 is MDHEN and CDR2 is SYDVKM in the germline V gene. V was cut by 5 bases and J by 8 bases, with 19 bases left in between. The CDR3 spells CASSQRRTWWDTIYF. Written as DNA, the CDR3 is TGTGCCAGCAGTCAAAGGCGAACTTGGTGGGACACCATATATTTT.

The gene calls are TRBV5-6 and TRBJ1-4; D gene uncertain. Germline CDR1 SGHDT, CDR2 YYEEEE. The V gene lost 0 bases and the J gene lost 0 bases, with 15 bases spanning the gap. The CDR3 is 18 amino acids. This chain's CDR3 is CASSLERRTPATNEKLFF. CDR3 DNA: TGTGCCAGCAGCTTGGAAAGGCGGACCCCTGCAACTAATGAAAAACTGTTTTTT.

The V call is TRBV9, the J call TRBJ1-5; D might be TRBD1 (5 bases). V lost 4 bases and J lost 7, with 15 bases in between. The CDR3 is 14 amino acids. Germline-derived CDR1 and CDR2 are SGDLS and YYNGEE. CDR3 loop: CASSPSGGLQPQHF. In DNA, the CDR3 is TGTGCCAGCAGCCCCTCGGGGGGATTGCAGCCCCAGCATTTT.

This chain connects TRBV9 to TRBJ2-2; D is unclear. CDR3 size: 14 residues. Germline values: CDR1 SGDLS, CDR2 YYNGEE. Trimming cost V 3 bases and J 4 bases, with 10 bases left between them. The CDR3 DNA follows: TGTGCCAGCAGCGACGGGCCATCCACCGGGGAGCTGTTTTTT. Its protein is CASSDGPSTGELFF.